This T cell receptor (beta chain) appears in the sequencing data of a study of T cell responses to AZD1222 COVID-19 vaccine. Study-wide results and caveats: The study sampled repertoires only after the peak T cell response. Only a handful of AZD1222 recipients were seropositive at baseline. Following two doses of AZD1222, Spike-specific TCR breadth and depth rose. Clonal diversity may have been underestimated in mostly white British donors.

Libraries were prepared by immunoSEQ multiplex PCR; TCRdb keeps only in-frame clonotypes and omits some of them. The data contain around 150,000 clones, 92% of them seen just once; the ten biggest clones take up 1.3%. A word on this clone: Its antigen is as yet unknown.

CDR3 size: 15 residues. V shed 5 bases and J 3 bases; nucleotides not matched to a gene: 8. From germline, CDR1 is SGHAT and CDR2 FQNNGV. The TCR comes from an adult who received the AZD1222 COVID-19 vaccine. The chain couples TRBV11-2 to TRBJ1-1; 8 bases map to TRBD1. The source was peripheral blood, collected 28 days after the second AZD1222 dose. The CDR3 region has the DNA TGTGCCAGCAGCGGACGACAGGGGCGGGACACTGAAGCTTTCTTT. The encoded protein is CASSGRQGRDTEAFF.